This TCR beta chain was sequenced in a study of T cell responses to AZD1222 COVID-19 vaccine. Overall study findings and caveats: Donors skewed white British and female; clonal diversity was possibly underestimated.

Method: immunoSEQ multiplex PCR; TCRdb's copy keeps in-frame clones and lacks some. Of 150,000 to 200,000 clones in the sample, about nine tenths were seen once. CDR1 MNHNS and CDR2 SASEGT come from the germline V gene. V lost 2 bases and J lost 0, with 8 bases in between. The CDR3 totals 15 residues. This clone has only one observation. The antigen remains unidentified. The TCR originated in an adult in good health. J is TRBJ2-1 and V is TRBV6-1, with D possibly TRBD2 on 6 matching bases. Here the sequenced sample was peripheral blood, taken on day 0 of AZD1222 vaccination. The CDR3 sequence: CASSELASSYNEQFF. DNA of the CDR3: TGTGCCAGCAGTGAACTAGCGAGCTCCTACAATGAGCAGTTCTTC.